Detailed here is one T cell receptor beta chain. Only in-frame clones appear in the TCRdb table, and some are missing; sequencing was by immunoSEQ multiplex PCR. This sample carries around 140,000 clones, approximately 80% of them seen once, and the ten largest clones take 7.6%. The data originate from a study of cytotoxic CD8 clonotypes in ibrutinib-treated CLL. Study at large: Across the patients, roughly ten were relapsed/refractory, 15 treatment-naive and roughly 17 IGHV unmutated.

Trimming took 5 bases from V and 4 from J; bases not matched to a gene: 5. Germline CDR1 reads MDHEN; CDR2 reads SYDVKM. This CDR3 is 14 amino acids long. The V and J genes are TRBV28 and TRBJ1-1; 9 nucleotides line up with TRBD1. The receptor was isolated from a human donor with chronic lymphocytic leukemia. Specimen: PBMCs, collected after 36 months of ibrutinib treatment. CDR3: CASSATTGGTEAFF. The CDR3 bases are TGTGCCAGCAGTGCCACGACAGGGGGCACTGAAGCTTTCTTT.